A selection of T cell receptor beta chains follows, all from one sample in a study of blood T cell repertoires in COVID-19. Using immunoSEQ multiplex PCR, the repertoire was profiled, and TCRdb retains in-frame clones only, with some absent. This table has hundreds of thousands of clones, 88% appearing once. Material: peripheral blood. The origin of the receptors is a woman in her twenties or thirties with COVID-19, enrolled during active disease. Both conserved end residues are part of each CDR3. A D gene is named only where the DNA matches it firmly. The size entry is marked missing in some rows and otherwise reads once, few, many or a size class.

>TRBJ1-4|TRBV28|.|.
CASSSHQGYNEKLFF
TGTGCCAGCAGTTCCCATCAGGGGTACAATGAAAAACTGTTTTTT
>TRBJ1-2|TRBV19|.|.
CASSISRGVYGYTF
TGTGCCAGTAGTATCTCCCGAGGAGTCTATGGCTACACCTTC
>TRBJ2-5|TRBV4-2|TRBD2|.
CASSKKPSGGETQYF
TGTGCCAGCAGCAAGAAGCCTAGCGGGGGGGAGACCCAGTACTTC
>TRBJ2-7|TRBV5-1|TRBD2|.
CASSYGTSLYEQYF
TGCGCCAGCAGCTACGGGACTAGCCTGTACGAGCAGTACTTC
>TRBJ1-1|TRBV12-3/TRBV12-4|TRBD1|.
CASSRGQSEAFF
TGTGCCAGCAGTAGGGGGCAGAGTGAAGCTTTCTTT
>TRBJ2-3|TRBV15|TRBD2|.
CATSRIPGLAGDRGDTQYF
TGTGCCACCAGCAGAATTCCGGGACTAGCGGGAGATAGGGGAGATACGCAGTATTTT
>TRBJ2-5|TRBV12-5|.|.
CASGLGQSRTQYF
TGTGCTAGTGGCCTAGGACAGTCGAGGACCCAGTACTTC
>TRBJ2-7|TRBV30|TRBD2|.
CAWSVRGGLAAGEQYF
TGTGCCTGGAGTGTTAGAGGGGGACTAGCAGCCGGCGAGCAGTACTTC
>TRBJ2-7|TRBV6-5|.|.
CASSLNRFDEQYF
TGTGCCAGCAGCCTAAACAGGTTCGACGAGCAGTACTTC
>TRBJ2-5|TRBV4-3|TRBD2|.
CASSQEVLAGVETQYF
TGCGCCAGCAGCCAAGAGGTACTAGCGGGAGTTGAGACCCAGTACTTC
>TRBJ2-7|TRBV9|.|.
CASSVGQVGSYEQYF
TGTGCCAGCAGCGTAGGACAGGTGGGATCCTACGAGCAGTACTTC
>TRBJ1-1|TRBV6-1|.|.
CASSEEWGAEAFF
TGTGCCAGCAGTGAAGAATGGGGAGCTGAAGCTTTCTTT
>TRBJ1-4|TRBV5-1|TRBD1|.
CASSSPGQGNEKLFF
TGCGCCAGCAGCTCTCCGGGACAGGGTAATGAAAAACTGTTTTTT
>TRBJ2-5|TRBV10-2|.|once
CASSESEMYQETQYF
TGCGCCAGCAGTGAGAGCGAGATGTACCAAGAGACCCAGTACTTC
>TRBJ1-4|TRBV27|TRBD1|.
CASSSQGAYEKLFF
TGTGCCAGCAGTTCCCAGGGGGCTTATGAAAAACTGTTTTTT
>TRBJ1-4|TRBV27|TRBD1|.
CASKGKGAGATNEKLFF
TGTGCCAGCAAAGGGAAGGGGGCAGGTGCGACTAATGAAAAACTGTTTTTT
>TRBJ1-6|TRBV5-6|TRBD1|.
CASRYRGVGNSPLHF
TGTGCCAGCAGGTACAGGGGCGTCGGAAATTCACCCCTCCACTTT
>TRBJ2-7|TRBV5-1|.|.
CASSSTGSHEQYF
TGCGCCAGCAGTTCCACAGGGAGCCACGAGCAGTACTTC
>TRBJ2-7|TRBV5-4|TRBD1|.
CASSRTLGQGYEQYF
TGTGCCAGCAGCCGTACCTTGGGACAGGGCTACGAGCAGTACTTC
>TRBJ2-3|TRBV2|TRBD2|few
CASSRRLAGGSTDTQYF
TGTGCCAGCAGTAGAAGACTAGCGGGAGGGAGCACAGATACGCAGTATTTT
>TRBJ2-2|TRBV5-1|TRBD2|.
CASSLTSGRISGELFF
TGCGCCAGCAGCTTAACTAGCGGGAGGATAAGCGGGGAGCTGTTTTTT
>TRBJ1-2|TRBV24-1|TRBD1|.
CATSDPNQGANYGYTF
TGTGCCACCAGTGACCCTAATCAGGGGGCGAACTATGGCTACACCTTC
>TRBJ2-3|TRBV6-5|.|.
CASSPPAATGDTQYF
TGTGCCAGCAGTCCCCCTGCCGCAACCGGAGATACGCAGTATTTT
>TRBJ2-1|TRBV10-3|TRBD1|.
CAISEDRGRNNEQFF
TGTGCCATCAGTGAGGACAGGGGGAGAAACAATGAGCAGTTCTTC
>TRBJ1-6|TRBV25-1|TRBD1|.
CASLGQGGNSPLHF
TGTGCCAGCCTGGGACAGGGCGGTAATTCACCCCTCCACTTT
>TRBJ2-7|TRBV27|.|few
CASRRTRGSYEQYF
TGTGCCAGCAGACGGACTAGGGGGTCCTACGAGCAGTACTTC
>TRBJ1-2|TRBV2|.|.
CASSLRGVGYTF
TGTGCCAGCAGTCTCCGGGGAGTAGGCTACACCTTC
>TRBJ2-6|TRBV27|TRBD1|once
CASSPLTGVGSGANVLTF
TGTGCCAGCAGTCCACTGACAGGGGTAGGGTCTGGGGCCAACGTCCTGACTTTC
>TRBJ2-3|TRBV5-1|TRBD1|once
CASSPRTGNTDTQYF
TGCGCCAGCAGCCCAAGGACAGGGAACACAGATACGCAGTATTTT
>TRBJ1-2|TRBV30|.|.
CAWGRGTYGYTF
TGTGCCTGGGGCAGGGGAACCTATGGCTACACCTTC
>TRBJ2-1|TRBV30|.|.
CARKQYNEQFF
TGTGCACGGAAACAGTACAATGAGCAGTTCTTC
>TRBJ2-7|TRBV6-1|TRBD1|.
CASSEPNRGSYEQYF
TGTGCCAGCAGTGAACCTAACAGGGGCTCCTACGAGCAGTACTTC
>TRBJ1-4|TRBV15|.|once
CATSRVRLRTAEKLFF
TGTGCCACCAGCAGAGTTCGTTTGAGGACAGCCGAAAAACTGTTTTTT
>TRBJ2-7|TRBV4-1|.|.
CASSQEGGAAPEQYF
TGCGCCAGCAGCCAAGAGGGTGGAGCTGCCCCCGAGCAGTACTTC
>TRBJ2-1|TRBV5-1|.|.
CASSSSRNEQFF
TGCGCCAGCAGCTCCTCCCGCAATGAGCAGTTCTTC
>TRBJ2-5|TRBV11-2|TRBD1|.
CASSQGQGQGETQYF
TGTGCCAGCAGCCAAGGACAGGGGCAGGGTGAGACCCAGTACTTC
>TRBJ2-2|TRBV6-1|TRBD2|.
CASSVTLAGQVITGELFF
TGTGCCAGCAGTGTCACACTAGCGGGCCAGGTGATCACCGGGGAGCTGTTTTTT
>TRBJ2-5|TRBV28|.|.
CASSPTGLETQYF
TGTGCCAGCAGTCCCACAGGGCTGGAGACCCAGTACTTC
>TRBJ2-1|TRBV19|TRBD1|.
CASRGDRAYNEQFF
TGTGCCAGTAGAGGGGACAGGGCGTACAATGAGCAGTTCTTC
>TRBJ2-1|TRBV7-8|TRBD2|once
CASSDGLAGVWQFF
TGTGCCAGCAGCGATGGACTAGCGGGAGTCTGGCAGTTCTTC
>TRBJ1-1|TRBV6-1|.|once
CASSENPRRAFF
TGTGCCAGCAGTGAAAACCCGAGGAGAGCTTTCTTT
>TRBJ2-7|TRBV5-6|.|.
CASSSLGGNSYEQYF
TGTGCCAGCAGCTCCCTAGGCGGGAACTCCTACGAGCAGTACTTC
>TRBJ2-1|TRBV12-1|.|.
CASSPRGSGGDEQFF
TGTGCCAGCAGCCCTCGGGGGAGCGGGGGGGATGAGCAGTTCTTC
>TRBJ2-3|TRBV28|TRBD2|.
CASSFPLAGGSGTQYF
TGTGCCAGCAGTTTTCCGCTAGCGGGAGGGAGTGGTACGCAGTATTTT
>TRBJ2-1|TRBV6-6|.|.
CASSRGSSYNEQFF
TGTGCCAGCAGTCGGGGGAGCTCCTACAATGAGCAGTTCTTC
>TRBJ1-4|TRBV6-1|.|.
CASVEDRMNEKLFF
TGTGCCAGCGTGGAGGACAGAATGAATGAAAAACTGTTTTTT
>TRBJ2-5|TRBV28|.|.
CASSLFLADQGETQYF
TGTGCCAGCAGTTTATTTTTAGCGGACCAGGGAGAGACCCAGTACTTC
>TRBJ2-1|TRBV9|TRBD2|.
CASSPSTSGRMSIYNEQFF
TGTGCCAGCAGCCCATCGACTAGCGGGCGAATGTCTATTTACAATGAGCAGTTCTTC
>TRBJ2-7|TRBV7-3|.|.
CARDNSYEQYF
TGTGCCAGGGACAACTCCTACGAGCAGTACTTC
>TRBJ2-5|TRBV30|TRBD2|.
CAWTSGLAGIQETQYF
TGTGCCTGGACATCAGGACTAGCGGGAATCCAAGAGACCCAGTACTTC
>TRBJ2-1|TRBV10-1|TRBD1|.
CASSESTGFRGYNEQFF
TGCGCCAGCAGTGAGTCGACAGGGTTCCGGGGATACAATGAGCAGTTCTTC
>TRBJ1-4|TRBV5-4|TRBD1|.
CASSAGGVSEKLFF
TGTGCCAGCAGCGCAGGGGGAGTGAGTGAAAAACTGTTTTTT
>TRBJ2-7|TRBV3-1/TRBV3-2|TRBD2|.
CASSLAGGSYEQYF
TGTGCCAGCAGCCTAGCGGGAGGCAGCTACGAGCAGTACTTC